Many counts were recorded for the clone carrying this TCR beta chain. The sample belongs to a study of T cells in Graves' hyperthyroidism and ophthalmopathy. TCR beta CDR3 region amplification was performed from RNA transcripts. Researchers ran a first-round RT-PCR on the TCR CDR3 using the HTBI primer set. TCRdb re-derived calls from the multiplex PCR reads in MiXCR, one entry per CDR3 protein. The table shows approximately 430,000 distinct CDR3 sequences, with around 14% occurring only once. The CDR3 has 16 amino acids. Deletions cut 4 bases from V and 0 bases from J, with 15 bases between. Per germline, CDR1 SGHTS and CDR2 YDEGEE.

This TCR was sampled from a woman aged 18-29 years with Graves' hyperthyroidism. What was sequenced was blood. V usage is TRBV5-8 and J usage is TRBJ2-3; unclear D gene. CDR3 sequence (DNA): TGTGCCAGCAGCCCGTCGTTAATACCTAGCACAGATACGCAGTATTTT. It translates to CASSPSLIPSTDTQYF. Combining the CDR3 with reference TRBV5-8 and TRBJ2-3 gives the whole variable domain EAGVTQSPTHLIKTRGQQATLRCSPISGHTSVYWYQQALGLGLQFLLWYDEGEERNRGNFPPRFSGRQFPNYSSELNVNALELEDSALYLCASSPSLIPSTDTQYFGPGTRLTVL.